The 11 T cell receptor beta chains reported below all come from one sample, sequenced in a study of T cell responses to AZD1222 COVID-19 vaccine. The repertoire was sequenced with immunoSEQ multiplex PCR; TCRdb's copy has only in-frame clones and lacks some. The data contain more than 150,000 clones, more than 70% of them seen just once; the ten biggest clones take up about 25%. Sequences were derived from peripheral blood, sampled 28 days after the second AZD1222 dose. All receptors derive from an adult who received the AZD1222 COVID-19 vaccine.

V gene TRBV24-1 combines with J gene TRBJ2-3, with TRBD2 identical over 10 bases. Germline V gene data show CDR1 as KGHDR and CDR2 as SFDVKD. The trim removed 12 bases at V and 2 bases at J, leaving 16 bases unmatched. The CDR3 extends over 17 amino acids. The CDR3 here is CAAMAASGSPSTDTQYF. The DNA of the CDR3 is TGTGCCGCCATGGCAGCTAGCGGGAGTCCCTCCACAGATACGCAGTATTTT.

This clone has a single count. CDR3 in amino acids: CASSLDYKGVNTEAFF. CDR3 coding DNA: TGTGCCAGCAGTCTCGACTACAAGGGGGTCAACACTGAAGCTTTCTTT. V is TRBV28 and J is TRBJ1-1; tentatively, D is TRBD1 (6 bases). The CDR3 length is 16 residues. Germline CDR1 MDHEN, CDR2 SYDVKM. Trimming took off 5 bases at V and 2 bases at J, with 18 bases between the two ends.

The J gene is TRBJ2-7, the V gene TRBV28, with no clear D. Deletions cut 7 bases from V and 3 bases from J, with 10 bases between. The CDR3 length is 12 residues. Germline V gene data show CDR1 as MDHEN and CDR2 as SYDVKM. In DNA, the CDR3 is TGTGCCAGCACCTCAGCCCTCTACGAGCAGTACTTC. It encodes CASTSALYEQYF.

The chain combines TRBV19 with TRBJ1-2; possible D gene TRBD1, 5 bases. Germline V gene sequence: CDR1 LNHDA, CDR2 SQIVND (reference sequence). The CDR3 spans 15 residues. V lost 4 bases to trimming and J lost 4 bases, with 16 bases between them. The CDR3 is CASSTARATFYGYTF. Written as DNA, the CDR3 is TGTGCCAGTAGTACCGCCAGGGCGACATTCTATGGCTACACCTTC.

V gene TRBV7-3 combines with J gene TRBJ1-1; unclear D gene. Germline V CDR1 and CDR2: SGHTA, FQGTGA. This CDR3 spans 14 amino acids. V lost 5 bases and J lost 1, with 11 bases in between. CDR3 protein: CASSPIGANTEAFF. As DNA, the CDR3 is TGTGCCAGCAGCCCCATTGGAGCGAACACTGAAGCTTTCTTT.

The gene calls are TRBV11-2 and TRBJ1-5; D remains ambiguous. Germline V lookup: CDR1 SGHAT, CDR2 FQNNGV. The germline V and J ends were trimmed by 3 bases and 0 bases, with 3 bases remaining between them. The CDR3 length is 13 residues. The CDR3 nucleotides are TGTGCCAGCAGCTTCGATAGCAATCAGCCCCAGCATTTT. This translates into CASSFDSNQPQHF.

V is TRBV5-1 and J is TRBJ1-2; 9 bases line up with TRBD1. Germline CDR1 and CDR2: SGHRS and YFSETQ. V was clipped by 4 bases and J by 0 bases; unmatched bases: 10. CDR3 length: 17 residues. DNA for the CDR3: TGCGCCAGCAGCACCCTCAGACAGGGGGGGGCTAACTATGGCTACACCTTC. Protein: CASSTLRQGGANYGYTF.

The rearrangement uses TRBV24-1 and TRBJ2-5, with 11 bases that match TRBD2. V was clipped by 5 bases and J by 2 bases; unmatched bases: 12. Germline V lookup: CDR1 KGHDR, CDR2 SFDVKD. CDR3 length equals 18 residues. Here the CDR3 reads CATSGPGVAGGRQETQYF. For the CDR3, the DNA is TGTGCCACCAGTGGTCCTGGGGTAGCGGGAGGGCGGCAAGAGACCCAGTACTTC.

This chain joins TRBV27 and TRBJ2-3, with D possibly TRBD2 on 5 matching bases. With 4 bases removed from V and 1 base from J, the gap between germline ends came to 18 bases. The CDR3 contains 17 residues. Germline V gene lookup returns CDR1 MNHEY and CDR2 SMNVEV (reference sequence). CDR3 nucleotide sequence: TGTGCCAGCAGTTACAACCGCGGGCCAAAGGGCACAGATACGCAGTATTTT. Its protein product is CASSYNRGPKGTDTQYF.

This clone was detected once. The chain employs TRBV11-2 and TRBJ2-2, with 8 bases lining up with TRBD1. This CDR3 is 15 amino acids long. The V gene end was trimmed by 5 bases and the J gene end by 5 bases; junction bases not matched to a gene: 7. Germline V gene sequence: CDR1 SGHAT, CDR2 FQNNGV. The CDR3 sequence is CASSLRGRGTGELFF. The CDR3 nucleotides read TGTGCCAGCAGCCTCAGGGGGCGTGGGACCGGGGAGCTGTTTTTT.

This rearrangement joins TRBV14 to TRBJ2-1, with 11 nucleotides matching TRBD2. Germline loops: CDR1 SGHDN, CDR2 FVKESK. The CDR3 has 16 residues. V trimming: 5 bases; J trimming: 5 bases; junction bases outside the gene matches: 8. In DNA form, the CDR3 reads TGTGCCAGCAGCTCGCCAGGGACTAGCGGCAACAATGAGCAGTTCTTC. Translating it yields CASSSPGTSGNNEQFF.